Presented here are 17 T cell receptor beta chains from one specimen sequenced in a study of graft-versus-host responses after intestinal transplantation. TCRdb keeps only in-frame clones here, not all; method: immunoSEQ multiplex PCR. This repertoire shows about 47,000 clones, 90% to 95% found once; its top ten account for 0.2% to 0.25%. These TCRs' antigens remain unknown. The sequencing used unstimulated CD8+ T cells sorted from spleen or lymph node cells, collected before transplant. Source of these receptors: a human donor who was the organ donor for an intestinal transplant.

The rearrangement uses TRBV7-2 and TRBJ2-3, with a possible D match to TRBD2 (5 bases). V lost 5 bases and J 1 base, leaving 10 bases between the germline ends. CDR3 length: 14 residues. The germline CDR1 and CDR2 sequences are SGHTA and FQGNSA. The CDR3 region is CASSPAGGTDTQYF. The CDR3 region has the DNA TGTGCCAGCAGCCCTGCCGGGGGCACAGATACGCAGTATTTT.

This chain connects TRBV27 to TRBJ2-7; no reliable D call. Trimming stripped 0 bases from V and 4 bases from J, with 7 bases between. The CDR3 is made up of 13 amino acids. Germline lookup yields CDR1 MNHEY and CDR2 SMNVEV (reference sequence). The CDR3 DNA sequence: TGTGCCAGCAGTTTATCGGACGAGTACGAGCAGTACTTC. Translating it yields CASSLSDEYEQYF.

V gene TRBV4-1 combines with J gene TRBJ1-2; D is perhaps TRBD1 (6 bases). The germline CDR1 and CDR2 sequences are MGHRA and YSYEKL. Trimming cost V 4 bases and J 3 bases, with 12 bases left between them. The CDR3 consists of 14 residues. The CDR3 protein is CASSPPTGDYGYTF. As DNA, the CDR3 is TGCGCCAGCAGCCCGCCGACAGGCGACTATGGCTACACCTTC.

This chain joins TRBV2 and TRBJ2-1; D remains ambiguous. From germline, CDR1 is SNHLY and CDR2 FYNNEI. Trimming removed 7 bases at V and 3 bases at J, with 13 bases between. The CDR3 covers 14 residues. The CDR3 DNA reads TGTGCCAGCACGGGCGGCAGAGACTACAATGAGCAGTTCTTC. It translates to CASTGGRDYNEQFF.

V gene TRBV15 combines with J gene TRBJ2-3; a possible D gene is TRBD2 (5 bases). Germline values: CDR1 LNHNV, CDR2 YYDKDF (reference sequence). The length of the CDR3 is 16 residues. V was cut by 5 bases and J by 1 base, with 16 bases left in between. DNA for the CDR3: TGTGCCACCAGCGACCAACTAGTAGAGGGCACAGATACGCAGTATTTT. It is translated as CATSDQLVEGTDTQYF.

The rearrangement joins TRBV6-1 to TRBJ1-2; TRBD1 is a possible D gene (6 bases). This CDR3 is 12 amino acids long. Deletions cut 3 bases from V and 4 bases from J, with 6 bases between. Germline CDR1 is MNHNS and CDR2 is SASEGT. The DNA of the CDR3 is TGTGCCAGCAGTGAGGACAGCTATGGCTACACCTTC. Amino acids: CASSEDSYGYTF.

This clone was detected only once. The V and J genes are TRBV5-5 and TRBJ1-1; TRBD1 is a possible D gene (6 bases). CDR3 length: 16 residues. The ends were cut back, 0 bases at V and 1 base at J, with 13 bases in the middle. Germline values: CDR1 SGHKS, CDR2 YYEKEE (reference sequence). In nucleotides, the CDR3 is TGTGCCAGCAGCTTGGCACAGGGTTTCCCGAACACTGAAGCTTTCTTT. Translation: CASSLAQGFPNTEAFF.

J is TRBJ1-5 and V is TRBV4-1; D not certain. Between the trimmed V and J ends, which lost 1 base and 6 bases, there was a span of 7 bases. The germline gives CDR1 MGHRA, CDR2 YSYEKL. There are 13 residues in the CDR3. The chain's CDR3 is CASSQAYSQPQHF. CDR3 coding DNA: TGCGCCAGCAGCCAAGCATATAGTCAGCCCCAGCATTTT.

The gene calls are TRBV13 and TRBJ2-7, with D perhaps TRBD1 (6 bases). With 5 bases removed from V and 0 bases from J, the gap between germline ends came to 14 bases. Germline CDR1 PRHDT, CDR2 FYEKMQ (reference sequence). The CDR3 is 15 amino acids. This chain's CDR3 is CASSHSDRSSYEQYF. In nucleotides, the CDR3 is TGTGCCAGCAGCCACAGCGACAGGAGCTCCTACGAGCAGTACTTC.

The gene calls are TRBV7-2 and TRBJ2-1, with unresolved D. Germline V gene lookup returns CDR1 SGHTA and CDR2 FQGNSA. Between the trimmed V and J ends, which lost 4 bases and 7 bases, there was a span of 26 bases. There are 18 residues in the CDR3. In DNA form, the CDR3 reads TGTGCCAGCAGCTATAATGAGTATGATGATTTGGGTTTGAATGAGCAGTTCTTC. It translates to CASSYNEYDDLGLNEQFF.

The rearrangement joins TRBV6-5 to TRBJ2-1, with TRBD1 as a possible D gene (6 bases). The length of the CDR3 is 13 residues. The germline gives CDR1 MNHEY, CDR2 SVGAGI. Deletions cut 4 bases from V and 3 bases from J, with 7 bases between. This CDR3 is CASSWDIYNEQFF. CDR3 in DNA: TGTGCCAGCAGTTGGGACATCTACAATGAGCAGTTCTTC.

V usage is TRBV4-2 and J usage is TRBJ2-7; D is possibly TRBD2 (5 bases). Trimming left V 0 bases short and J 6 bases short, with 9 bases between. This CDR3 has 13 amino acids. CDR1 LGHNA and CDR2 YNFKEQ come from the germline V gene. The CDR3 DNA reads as TGTGCCAGCAGCCAAGATCCTCGGGGCGAGCAGTACTTC. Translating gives CASSQDPRGEQYF.

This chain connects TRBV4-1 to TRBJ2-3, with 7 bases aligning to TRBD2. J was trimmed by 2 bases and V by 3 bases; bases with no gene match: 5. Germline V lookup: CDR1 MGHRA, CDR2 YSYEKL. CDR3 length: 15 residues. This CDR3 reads CASSHGRGYTDTQYF. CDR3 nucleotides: TGCGCCAGCAGCCACGGGCGGGGGTACACAGATACGCAGTATTTT.

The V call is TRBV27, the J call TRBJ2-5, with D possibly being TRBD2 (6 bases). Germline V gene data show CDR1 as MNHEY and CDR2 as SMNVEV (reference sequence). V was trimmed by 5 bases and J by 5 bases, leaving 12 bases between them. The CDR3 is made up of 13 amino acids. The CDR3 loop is CASSTSKSETQYF. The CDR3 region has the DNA TGTGCCAGCAGTACTAGCAAGTCCGAGACCCAGTACTTC.

In nucleotides, the CDR3 is TGTGCCAGCAGACAGACAGGGAGGGAGTCCTACAATGAGCAGTTCTTC. It is translated as CASRQTGRESYNEQFF. This chain connects TRBV28 to TRBJ2-1; possibly TRBD1 or TRBD2 for D (7 bases each). CDR3 length: 16 amino acids. V lost 6 bases, J lost 1 base, and 16 bases lay in between. Germline assignment: CDR1 MDHEN and CDR2 SYDVKM.

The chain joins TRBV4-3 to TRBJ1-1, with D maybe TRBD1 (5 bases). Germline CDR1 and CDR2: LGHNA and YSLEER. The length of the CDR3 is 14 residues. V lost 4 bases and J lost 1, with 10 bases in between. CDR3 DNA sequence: TGCGCCAGCAGCCTTGGGACGGCGAACACTGAAGCTTTCTTT. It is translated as CASSLGTANTEAFF.

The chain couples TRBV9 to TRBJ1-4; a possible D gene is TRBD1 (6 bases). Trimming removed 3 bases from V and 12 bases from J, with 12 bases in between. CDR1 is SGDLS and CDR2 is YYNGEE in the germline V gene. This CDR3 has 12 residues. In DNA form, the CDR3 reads TGTGCCAGCAGCGCCCCAGGGGAGGAACTGTTTTTT. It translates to CASSAPGEELFF.